This T cell receptor (beta chain) was sequenced for a study of T cell repertoires in cytomegalovirus infection. Overall study: CMV epitopes used comprised recently identified HLA-C-restricted ones and well-studied HLA-B-restricted ones. CMV infection plus the matching HLA type was flagged by public TCR beta signatures.

The CDR3 extends over 12 amino acids. The V and J ends lost 4 bases and 14 bases, in that order; junction bases with no gene match: 10. Germline assignment: CDR1 SGHVS and CDR2 FQNEAQ. As concerns this clonotype: What it binds is not known.

Broader study findings: The cumulative frequency of public TCR beta families identified carriers of CMV plus the relevant HLA.

TCRdb redid the calling of the reads with MiXCR, one entry per CDR3 protein. The table lists 700,000 to 900,000 distinct CDR3 sequences, almost 30% of them singletons. The starting material was cultured CD8+ T cells from PBMCs, obtained from culture after CMV antigen stimulation. The receptor comes from a human donor in good health (CMV status not recorded). Some clones in this sample may be carry-over from other donors' samples. V and J are TRBV7-8 and TRBJ1-2; 7 nucleotides match TRBD1. The CDR3 region has the DNA TGTGCCAGCAGCTCGCGGGACAGCAGTAAAACCTTC. It codes for CASSSRDSSKTF.